Following are 27 T cell receptor beta chains from one sample sequenced in a study of Ad26.COV2.S vaccination and SARS-CoV-2 variants. Using immunoSEQ multiplex PCR, the repertoire was profiled, and TCRdb retains in-frame clones only, with some absent. Counted here are around 45,000 clones, 83% occurring once; the ten biggest clones make up about 45%. This material consisted of peripheral blood, taken after recovery from COVID-19. The receptors originated from a human donor who had recovered from COVID-19.

The rearrangement links TRBV5-1 to TRBJ2-6; D not resolved. Deletions cut 0 bases from V and 6 bases from J, with 7 bases between. The CDR3 is 14 residues long. Germline CDR1 reads SGHRS; CDR2 reads YFSETQ. Here the CDR3 reads CASSLAGSANVLTF. The CDR3 bases are TGCGCCAGCAGCTTGGCCGGCTCGGCCAACGTCCTGACTTTC.

The V and J genes are TRBV19 and TRBJ1-5, with D possibly matching TRBD1 (5 bases). The CDR3 consists of 15 residues. Trimming pared 4 bases from V and 2 bases from J, leaving 12 bases between. Germline V CDR1 and CDR2: LNHDA, SQIVND (reference sequence). CDR3 nucleotide sequence: TGTGCCAGTAGTACCGGGGGGGTGGGCAATCAGCCCCAGCATTTT. Translated, it gives CASSTGGVGNQPQHF.

This clone was detected only once. The rearrangement links TRBV7-2 to TRBJ1-1; D call uncertain. Trimming pared 1 base from V and 1 base from J, leaving 7 bases between. CDR1 and CDR2 (germline): SGHTA, FQGNSA. The CDR3 consists of 14 residues. CDR3 protein: CASSLGGQNTEAFF. CDR3 sequence (DNA): TGTGCCAGCAGCTTAGGGGGTCAGAACACTGAAGCTTTCTTT.

The chain carries TRBV7-9 and TRBJ2-7, with a possible D match to TRBD2 (5 bases). Per the germline V gene, CDR1 is SEHNR and CDR2 is FQNEAQ (reference sequence). The CDR3 spans 13 residues. V dropped 0 bases and J dropped 2 bases, with 5 bases sitting between them. CDR3 protein: CASSLAAAYEQYF. The CDR3 DNA sequence: TGTGCCAGCAGCTTAGCAGCGGCCTACGAGCAGTACTTC.

The chain joins TRBV6-2 or TRBV6-3 to TRBJ2-1, with a weak D call TRBD2 (5 bases). Germline V gene lookup returns CDR1 MNHEY and CDR2 SVGEGT. With 0 bases removed from V and 4 bases from J, the gap between germline ends came to 16 bases. The CDR3 loop spans 17 amino acids. CDR3 amino acids: CASSYSTGNPAYNEQFF. CDR3 coding DNA: TGTGCCAGCAGTTACTCGACCGGGAATCCGGCTTACAATGAGCAGTTCTTC.

This clone was counted once. The genes are TRBV4-2 and TRBJ2-3, with D possibly matching TRBD2 (5 bases). This CDR3 spans 17 amino acids. The V gene lost 3 bases and the J gene lost 1 base, with 17 bases spanning the gap. Germline lookup yields CDR1 LGHNA and CDR2 YNFKEQ. CDR3 nucleotide sequence: TGTGCCAGCAGCCAGACCGGCCAAGGGCGGGGCACAGATACGCAGTATTTT. The encoded protein is CASSQTGQGRGTDTQYF.

The chain combines TRBV11-2 with TRBJ1-5; D gene uncertain. The CDR3 is made up of 15 amino acids. From germline, CDR1 is SGHAT and CDR2 FQNNGV. The V end lost 2 bases, the J end lost 7 bases, and 15 bases lay between the germline ends. CDR3 residues: CASSLIGTSGQPQHF. The DNA for the CDR3 is TGTGCCAGCAGCTTAATAGGAACCAGCGGGCAGCCCCAGCATTTT.

This chain links TRBV2 with TRBJ2-3, with 10 bases fitting TRBD2. The V gene end was trimmed by 8 bases and the J gene end by 0 bases; junction bases not matched to a gene: 5. The CDR3 covers 15 residues. From germline, CDR1 is SNHLY and CDR2 FYNNEI. CDR3 sequence (DNA): TGTGCCAGCGGGAGACTAGCGGGTAGCACAGATACGCAGTATTTT. It yields the protein CASGRLAGSTDTQYF.

The chain combines TRBV6-5 with TRBJ2-7; D is possibly TRBD1 (6 bases). Trimming pared 0 bases from V and 0 bases from J, leaving 9 bases between. This CDR3 contains 15 residues. Germline values: CDR1 MNHEY, CDR2 SVGAGI. CDR3 coding DNA: TGTGCCAGCAGTTACTCAGGCAGGGGCTCCTACGAGCAGTACTTC. Its translation: CASSYSGRGSYEQYF.

The V gene is TRBV19, the J gene TRBJ1-1; D gene uncertain. V lost 7 bases and J lost 3, with 12 bases in between. Germline values: CDR1 LNHDA, CDR2 SQIVND (reference sequence). There are 13 residues in the CDR3. CDR3 sequence: CASKKVADTEAFF. The CDR3, as DNA: TGTGCCAGTAAAAAGGTAGCGGACACTGAAGCTTTCTTT.

The chain links TRBV15 to TRBJ2-2, with TRBD1 matching 9 bases. J gave up 6 bases and V 2 bases, and 7 bases lay outside the gene matches. Germline-derived CDR1 and CDR2 are LNHNV and YYDKDF (reference sequence). This CDR3 contains 16 residues. CDR3: CATSRSGQGRSGELFF. The CDR3 bases are TGTGCCACCAGCAGATCAGGACAGGGGAGGTCCGGGGAGCTGTTTTTT.

This chain connects TRBV7-2 to TRBJ1-1, with D uncertain. This CDR3 spans 13 amino acids. From germline, CDR1 is SGHTA and CDR2 FQGNSA. Trimming left V 2 bases short and J 4 bases short, with 8 bases between. The CDR3 loop reads CASSLIQLTEAFF. CDR3 nucleotide sequence: TGTGCCAGCAGCTTAATCCAGCTCACTGAAGCTTTCTTT.

J is TRBJ1-1 and V is TRBV28, with 9 bases that match TRBD1. The CDR3 length is 13 residues. Germline CDR1 and CDR2: MDHEN and SYDVKM. J gave up 6 bases and V 6 bases, and 5 bases lay outside the gene matches. The CDR3 DNA reads TGTGCCAGCAGACCCACAGGGGGCGCTGAAGCTTTCTTT. It is translated as CASRPTGGAEAFF.

The chain links TRBV19 to TRBJ2-3, with 13 bases identical to TRBD2. This CDR3 has 15 amino acids. Germline V gene lookup returns CDR1 LNHDA and CDR2 SQIVND (reference sequence). Germline trimming cut 0 bases from V and 10 bases from J; bases unmatched to any gene: 4. In DNA, the CDR3 is TGTGCCAGTAGTATAGATGGACTAGCGGGGGCGGCGCAGTATTTT. Its translation is CASSIDGLAGAAQYF.

This rearrangement joins TRBV20-1 to TRBJ1-3; the D is unclear. The CDR3 spans 12 residues. The ends were cut back, 3 bases at V and 4 bases at J, with 7 bases in the middle. Germline CDR1 and CDR2: DFQATT and SNEGSKA (reference sequence). The CDR3 nucleotides read TGCAGTGCTAGTAGTTCCGGAAACACCATATATTTT. Translation gives CSASSSGNTIYF.

The chain joins TRBV18 to TRBJ1-6; 7 nucleotides match TRBD1. The CDR3 contains 15 residues. Germline V lookup: CDR1 KGHSH, CDR2 LQKENI. V gave up 5 bases and J gave up 5 bases; unmatched junction bases: 6. The DNA for the CDR3 is TGTGCCAGCTCAGGTCGGACAGGCAATAATTCACCCCTCCACTTT. Translating it yields CASSGRTGNNSPLHF. Full variable domain (remainder filled in from reference TRBV18 and TRBJ1-6): NAGVMQNPRHLVRRRGQEARLRCSPMKGHSHVYWYRQLPEEGLKFMVYLQKENIIDESGMPKERFSAEFPKEGPSILRIQQVVRGDSAAYFCASSGRTGNNSPLHFGNGTRLTVT.

The V call is TRBV24-1, the J call TRBJ1-5; a possible D gene is TRBD1 (6 bases). The CDR3 is 15 amino acids. CDR1 and CDR2 (germline): KGHDR, SFDVKD. V shed 5 bases and J shed 4 bases, with 14 bases lying between them. The chain's CDR3 is CATSVARGRNQPQHF. CDR3 DNA sequence: TGTGCCACCAGTGTAGCCAGGGGAAGAAATCAGCCCCAGCATTTT.

By share, this clone ranks as medium-sized (0.01 to 0.1%). The DNA for the CDR3 is TGTGCCTGGAGTGCCCAGACCACCGGGGAGCTGTTTTTT. It encodes CAWSAQTTGELFF. This chain connects TRBV30 to TRBJ2-2, with D uncertain. The CDR3 length is 13 residues. Germline V CDR1 and CDR2: GTSNPN, SVGIG (reference sequence). V lost 1 base and J lost 4, with 7 bases in between.

The rearrangement joins TRBV4-2 to TRBJ1-5; D is unresolved. The CDR3 extends over 15 amino acids. V was trimmed by 0 bases and J by 0 bases, leaving 6 bases between them. Germline V gene data show CDR1 as LGHNA and CDR2 as YNFKEQ. The DNA for the CDR3 is TGTGCCAGCAGCCAAGATCATGATAGCAATCAGCCCCAGCATTTT. Its translation: CASSQDHDSNQPQHF.

The chain links TRBV6-5 to TRBJ2-7, with 7 bases lining up with TRBD2. Germline lookup yields CDR1 MNHEY and CDR2 SVGAGI. CDR3 size: 14 residues. The trim removed 4 bases at V and 3 bases at J, leaving 6 bases unmatched. The CDR3 region is CASSSVLAHYEQYF. CDR3 nucleotide sequence: TGTGCCAGCAGTTCCGTACTAGCGCACTACGAGCAGTACTTC.

The chain combines TRBV6-6 with TRBJ1-6; tentatively, D is TRBD1 (5 bases). Per germline, CDR1 MNHNY and CDR2 SVGAGI (reference sequence). Trimming shortened V by 4 bases and J by 0 bases, and 7 bases separated the two germline ends. This CDR3 spans 15 amino acids. The CDR3 bases are TGTGCCAGCAGTTTTGACAGCTCCTATAATTCACCCCTCCACTTT. Its translation is CASSFDSSYNSPLHF.

V and J are TRBV6-5 and TRBJ2-5; D remains ambiguous. This CDR3 region has 12 residues. The V end was cut by 10 bases, the J end by 5 bases, with 14 bases between. Germline V gene sequence: CDR1 MNHEY, CDR2 SVGAGI. CDR3: CATRGALETQYF. CDR3 nucleotides: TGTGCCACTCGAGGAGCGTTGGAGACCCAGTACTTC.

This chain uses TRBV2 with TRBJ1-3; D is possibly TRBD1 (5 bases). Deletions cut 7 bases from V and 0 bases from J, with 19 bases between. Germline CDR1 reads SNHLY; CDR2 reads FYNNEI. The CDR3 loop spans 17 amino acids. Here the CDR3 DNA reads TGTGCCAGCACCAGCCTTCAGACAGTTAACTCTGGAAACACCATATATTTT. Translated, it gives CASTSLQTVNSGNTIYF. Complete variable domain (other parts from reference TRBV2 and TRBJ1-3): EPEVTQTPSHQVTQMGQEVILRCVPISNHLYFYWYRQILGQKVEFLVSFYNNEISEKSEIFDDQFSVERPDGSNFTLKIRSTKLEDSAMYFCASTSLQTVNSGNTIYFGEGSWLTVV.

The rearrangement joins TRBV5-1 to TRBJ1-4; 8 nucleotides align to TRBD1. Trimming removed 4 bases from V and 5 bases from J; junction bases left unmatched: 4. Looked up from germline, CDR1 is SGHRS and CDR2 is YFSETQ. This CDR3 is built from 14 residues. CDR3 nucleotides: TGCGCCAGCAGCCCGGGACAGGCGAATGAAAAACTGTTTTTT. Translating it yields CASSPGQANEKLFF.

The chain combines TRBV18 with TRBJ1-1; possibly TRBD1 for D (5 bases). Germline CDR1 KGHSH, CDR2 LQKENI. The V end lost 2 bases, the J end lost 4 bases, and 11 bases lay between the germline ends. This CDR3 is built from 14 residues. The CDR3 region is CASSPWGVVTEAFF. The CDR3 DNA reads TGTGCCAGCTCACCATGGGGGGTAGTCACTGAAGCTTTCTTT. The variable domain in full, completed from reference TRBV18 and TRBJ1-1, reads NAGVMQNPRHLVRRRGQEARLRCSPMKGHSHVYWYRQLPEEGLKFMVYLQKENIIDESGMPKERFSAEFPKEGPSILRIQQVVRGDSAAYFCASSPWGVVTEAFFGQGTRLTVV.

CDR3 bases: TGTGCCACCAGCAGAGCGGGACAGGGCTTGAGGGTGAACACTGAAGCTTTCTTT. This codes for CATSRAGQGLRVNTEAFF. This chain links TRBV15 with TRBJ1-1, with TRBD1 matching 9 bases. V shed 1 base, J shed 0 bases, and the junction held 9 bases outside the gene matches. The germline V gene has CDR1 LNHNV and CDR2 YYDKDF (reference sequence). The CDR3 loop spans 18 amino acids.

The chain employs TRBV10-1 and TRBJ1-1, with TRBD1 matching over 8 bases. Germline V lookup: CDR1 WNHNN, CDR2 SYGVQD (reference sequence). The trim removed 3 bases at V and 4 bases at J, leaving 7 bases unmatched. The CDR3 is made up of 15 amino acids. The CDR3: CASSDPSGQGTEAFF. In DNA form, the CDR3 reads TGCGCCAGCAGTGACCCCTCAGGACAGGGCACTGAAGCTTTCTTT.